A selection of T cell receptor beta chains follows, all from one sample in a study of blood T cell repertoires in COVID-19. This table comes from immunoSEQ multiplex PCR, and its TCRdb copy is limited to in-frame clones, with some not included. Among approximately 220,000 clones, about four fifths were seen once, and the ten largest hold about 3.8%. Sequenced sample: PBMCs or T cells enriched from blood (not recorded which). Receptor source: a woman aged 40 to 50 who had been exposed to COVID-19. Both conserved end residues are part of each CDR3. The D gene is left open where the match is weak. Size values are once, few and many counts, or a class for expanded clones, and some rows have none.

v_gene,j_gene,abundance,len,d_gene,CDR3aa,CDR3nt
TRBV27,TRBJ1-1,NA,11,NA,CASGRGTEAFF,TGTGCCAGCGGCAGGGGCACTGAAGCTTTCTTT
TRBV28,TRBJ1-6,NA,15,NA,CASSLSGKGNSPLHF,TGTGCCAGCAGTTTATCAGGGAAGGGTAATTCACCCCTCCACTTT
TRBV5-1,TRBJ1-2,once,16,NA,CASSLAQGEGNYGYTF,TGCGCCAGCAGCTTAGCACAGGGAGAGGGCAACTATGGCTACACCTTC
TRBV12-3/TRBV12-4,TRBJ1-2,NA,13,TRBD1,CASSFTGGGGYTF,TGTGCCAGCAGTTTTACAGGGGGAGGTGGCTACACCTTC
TRBV9,TRBJ1-1,NA,15,TRBD1,CASTAGGEGNTEAFF,TGTGCCAGCACTGCAGGGGGCGAGGGGAACACTGAAGCTTTCTTT
TRBV28,TRBJ1-1,NA,16,NA,CASSLAGLSRNTEAFF,TGTGCCAGCAGTTTAGCGGGTTTATCCAGGAACACTGAAGCTTTCTTT
TRBV9,TRBJ2-4,NA,19,TRBD1,CASSVEGRVTGPTKNIQYF,TGTGCCAGCAGCGTAGAGGGTCGTGTGACAGGGCCAACCAAAAACATTCAGTACTTC
TRBV2,TRBJ1-5,NA,14,NA,CASSAGTQDQPQHF,TGTGCCAGCAGTGCCGGGACACAAGATCAGCCCCAGCATTTT
TRBV3-1/TRBV3-2,TRBJ1-2,NA,17,TRBD1,CASSQVGKTGVRAGYTF,TGTGCCAGCAGCCAAGTTGGAAAAACAGGGGTAAGGGCTGGCTACACCTTC
TRBV3-1/TRBV3-2,TRBJ1-5,NA,13,NA,CASSQYGLIPQHF,TGTGCCAGCAGCCAATACGGTTTAATACCCCAGCATTTT
TRBV7-3,TRBJ2-3,NA,17,TRBD2,CASSLSPFGGGTDTQYF,TGTGCCAGCAGCTTATCCCCCTTCGGGGGGGGCACAGATACGCAGTATTTT
TRBV6-1,TRBJ2-1,NA,16,TRBD2,CASSEALVAGGNEQFF,TGTGCCAGCAGTGAAGCCCTGGTGGCGGGGGGGAATGAGCAGTTCTTC
TRBV7-3,TRBJ1-1,NA,15,NA,CASSPTGGAGTEAFF,TGTGCCAGCAGTCCCACCGGGGGGGCAGGCACTGAAGCTTTCTTT
TRBV11-2,TRBJ2-7,NA,15,TRBD2,CASSFKAGEVYEQYF,TGTGCCAGCAGCTTCAAAGCGGGGGAGGTCTACGAGCAGTACTTC
TRBV7-3,TRBJ2-1,NA,15,NA,CASSSTGSSYNEQFF,TGTGCCAGCAGCTCAACCGGGTCCTCCTACAATGAGCAGTTCTTC
TRBV19,TRBJ1-2,NA,12,NA,CASSIRTGGYTF,TGTGCCAGTAGTATAAGAACAGGTGGCTACACCTTC
TRBV6-1,TRBJ1-5,NA,13,NA,CASSERGNQPQHF,TGTGCCAGCAGTGAGCGGGGAAATCAGCCCCAGCATTTT
TRBV11-2,TRBJ2-5,once,15,TRBD2,CASSSLAGGQETQYF,TGTGCCAGCAGCTCCTTAGCGGGGGGGCAAGAGACCCAGTACTTC
TRBV21-1,TRBJ1-4,NA,14,NA,CASSPKRQNEKLFF,TGTGCCAGCAGTCCCAAGAGGCAGAATGAAAAACTGTTTTTT
TRBV14,TRBJ1-6,NA,14,TRBD1,CASSLDRVNSPLHF,TGTGCCAGCAGCCTGGACAGGGTGAATTCACCCCTCCACTTT
TRBV28,TRBJ1-2,NA,13,TRBD1,CASSLGTGVSYTF,TGTGCCAGCAGTTTAGGGACAGGGGTGAGCTACACCTTC